The 2 T cell receptor beta chains reported below all come from one sample, sequenced in a study of T-cell reconstitution after alpha-beta-depleted transplantation in children. Using unique molecular identifiers, the investigators prepared the TCRbeta library. In TCRdb, the PCR reads were re-called with MiXCR into one record per CDR3 protein. In the table there are some 340,000 distinct CDR3 sequences, 9% to 12% of which are singletons. The sequences come from PBMCs from the stem cell graft donor, collected from the stem cell graft. The source of these receptors is a human donor who donated a stem cell graft to a child with acute lymphoblastic leukemia.

The V and J genes are TRBV11-2 and TRBJ2-2, with D possibly being TRBD2 (6 bases). The V gene lost 2 bases and the J gene lost 3 bases, with 19 bases spanning the gap. Germline loops: CDR1 SGHAT, CDR2 FQNNGV. The CDR3 is 18 residues long. The CDR3 region has the DNA TGTGCCAGCAGCTTAAGAGCGGCGGGAACCCGGCACACCGGGGAGCTGTTTTTT. Translation gives CASSLRAAGTRHTGELFF.

This clonotype was counted many times. The chain employs TRBV5-1 and TRBJ2-1, with D hard to call. CDR3 length: 15 residues. V was clipped by 0 bases and J by 0 bases, with 7 bases between them. Germline V gene sequence: CDR1 SGHRS, CDR2 YFSETQ. As DNA, the CDR3 is TGCGCCAGCAGCTTGGCAACAACCTCCTACAATGAGCAGTTCTTC. Its translation is CASSLATTSYNEQFF.